These 32 T cell receptor beta chains originate from one sample sequenced in a study of long-term antiretroviral therapy in people with HIV. Assay version v3.0 of immunoSEQ was used, and it was run at survey level. Method: immunoSEQ multiplex PCR; TCRdb's copy keeps in-frame clones and lacks some. The table includes over 25,000 clones, 80% to 90% detected once. The input for sequencing was unsorted PBMCs, taken 3 years after starting antiretroviral therapy. Source of these receptors: a man aged 35 to 55 with HIV.

This chain connects TRBV27 to TRBJ2-1, with 14 bases aligning to TRBD2. The CDR3 has 15 residues. V lost 8 bases, J lost 9 bases, and 9 bases stayed unmatched. The germline V gene has CDR1 MNHEY and CDR2 SMNVEV (reference sequence). CDR3 in amino acids: CASATGTSGRGEQFF. The DNA of the CDR3 is TGTGCCAGCGCAACCGGGACTAGCGGGAGAGGTGAGCAGTTCTTC.

The chain recombines TRBV10-3 with TRBJ2-2; a possible D gene is TRBD1 (5 bases). Germline lookup yields CDR1 ENHRY and CDR2 SYGVKD. The CDR3 length is 13 residues. Trimming left V 10 bases short and J 7 bases short, with 16 bases between. CDR3: CATGKQGNGELFF. The CDR3 DNA sequence: TGTGCCACTGGGAAGCAGGGTAACGGGGAGCTGTTTTTT.

This chain connects TRBV5-1 to TRBJ1-4; 8 positions match TRBD1. The CDR3 length is 13 residues. Germline CDR1 and CDR2: SGHRS and YFSETQ. The ends lost 2 bases at V and 7 bases at J; junction bases unmatched: 1. The CDR3 DNA follows: TGCGCCAGCAGCTTTACAGGGGGTGAAAAACTGTTTTTT. Its translation: CASSFTGGEKLFF.

This chain joins TRBV19 and TRBJ1-5; D ambiguous. Trimming removed 3 bases at V and 1 base at J, with 7 bases between. Germline V CDR1 and CDR2: LNHDA, SQIVND (reference sequence). The CDR3 runs to 14 residues. The DNA for the CDR3 is TGTGCCAGTAGTATCCCCGGGAGCAATCAGCCCCAGCATTTT. Its translation: CASSIPGSNQPQHF.

This clone was seen a single time. The rearrangement links TRBV2 to TRBJ1-1; weak D call: TRBD1 (5 bases). Trimming pared 6 bases from V and 6 bases from J, leaving 20 bases between. Germline V gene lookup returns CDR1 SNHLY and CDR2 FYNNEI. The CDR3 extends over 15 amino acids. The CDR3 DNA reads TGTGCCAGCAGGGAATCGGGACTCCCCATCCCTGAAGCTTTCTTT. Translating it yields CASRESGLPIPEAFF.

The chain employs TRBV19 and TRBJ1-2; D is ambiguous. The CDR3 spans 13 residues. CDR1 is LNHDA and CDR2 is SQIVND in the germline V gene (reference sequence). The ends were cut back, 5 bases at V and 0 bases at J, with 7 bases in the middle. CDR3 sequence (DNA): TGTGCCAGTAGTTGGGCGGCTAACTATGGCTACACCTTC. Encoded protein: CASSWAANYGYTF.

The genes are TRBV5-1 and TRBJ2-2, with TRBD1 matching over 10 bases. This CDR3 has 17 amino acids. In germline, CDR1 is SGHRS, CDR2 YFSETQ. Trimming took 3 bases from V and 5 from J; bases not matched to a gene: 10. The DNA for the CDR3 is TGCGCCAGCAGCTCCGGACAGGGGGTCTTTGTGACCGGGGAGCTGTTTTTT. Protein product: CASSSGQGVFVTGELFF.

V and J are TRBV15 and TRBJ1-2, with a tentative D call TRBD1 (6 bases). Germline V lookup: CDR1 LNHNV, CDR2 YYDKDF (reference sequence). With 2 bases removed from V and 8 bases from J, the gap between germline ends came to 12 bases. There are 13 residues in the CDR3. For the CDR3, the DNA is TGTGCCACCAGCAGACAGGGGCCCGGAGGCTACACCTTC. This codes for CATSRQGPGGYTF.

This clone has only one observation. The chain links TRBV7-2 to TRBJ2-3; D is perhaps TRBD1 (5 bases). CDR1 is SGHTA, CDR2 FQGNSA, per germline. Trimming left V 4 bases short and J 5 bases short, with 13 bases between. CDR3 length: 14 residues. The CDR3 loop is CASSSQGARDTQYF. The CDR3 region has the DNA TGTGCCAGCAGCTCGCAGGGCGCGAGAGATACGCAGTATTTT.

The chain employs TRBV10-2 and TRBJ1-5; D remains ambiguous. The CDR3 has 14 residues. CDR1 is WSHSY, CDR2 SAAADI, per germline. V lost 3 bases, J lost 1 base, and 7 bases lay in between. CDR3 in amino acids: CASSDGRSNQPQHF. As DNA, the CDR3 is TGCGCCAGCAGTGACGGACGGAGCAATCAGCCCCAGCATTTT.

There are a few counts of this clone. V is TRBV13 and J is TRBJ2-7; D possibly corresponds to TRBD2 (5 bases). This CDR3 spans 13 amino acids. V was clipped by 5 bases and J by 5 bases, with 13 bases between them. CDR1 and CDR2 (germline): PRHDT, FYEKMQ (reference sequence). For the CDR3, the DNA is TGTGCCAGCAGCAGAACCCACGGGGACGAGCAGTACTTC. Its translation is CASSRTHGDEQYF.

The chain has TRBV10-2 and TRBJ1-3, with D perhaps matching TRBD1 (6 bases). The V gene lost 6 bases and the J gene lost 0 bases, with 21 bases spanning the gap. The CDR3 totals 18 residues. Germline values: CDR1 WSHSY, CDR2 SAAADI. CDR3 nucleotides: TGCGCCAGCAGCTTCTCCCCTGACAGGAGCCTCTCTGGAAACACCATATATTTT. Translation gives CASSFSPDRSLSGNTIYF.

The chain couples TRBV11-2 to TRBJ2-3, with 7 bases that match TRBD2. In germline, CDR1 is SGHAT, CDR2 FQNNGV. This CDR3 region has 19 residues. Losses at the gene ends were 5 bases for V and 5 bases for J; bases not matched to a gene: 22. In DNA, the CDR3 is TGTGCCAGCAGCCCACCCCGTCCCCGGAGGCCGGGCGGGAGAGATACGCAGTATTTT. As protein: CASSPPRPRRPGGRDTQYF.

The chain has TRBV19 and TRBJ2-1; 8 bases line up with TRBD2. The CDR3 totals 15 residues. Germline trimming cut 5 bases from V and 5 bases from J; bases unmatched to any gene: 8. Germline V gives CDR1 LNHDA, CDR2 SQIVND (reference sequence). DNA for the CDR3: TGTGCCAGTAGTCTCAGCGCGGGAGGCCACAATGAGCAGTTCTTC. The encoded protein is CASSLSAGGHNEQFF.

V is TRBV27 and J is TRBJ2-1; 8 nucleotides match TRBD2. CDR3 size: 14 residues. The germline gives CDR1 MNHEY, CDR2 SMNVEV (reference sequence). Unmatched junction bases numbered 3, after V lost 3 bases and J lost 5 bases. The CDR3 coding sequence is TGTGCCAGCAGTTTTGGCGGGAGGAACAATGAGCAGTTCTTC. Protein sequence: CASSFGGRNNEQFF.

The chain carries TRBV7-9 and TRBJ2-2; a possible D gene is TRBD1 (6 bases). Germline V gene data show CDR1 as SEHNR and CDR2 as FQNEAQ (reference sequence). V was trimmed by 1 base and J by 4 bases, leaving 13 bases between them. This CDR3 has 16 residues. CDR3: CASSLGWDIPTGELFF. The DNA of the CDR3 is TGTGCCAGCAGCTTAGGCTGGGACATTCCCACCGGGGAGCTGTTTTTT.

The rearrangement uses TRBV20-1 and TRBJ2-5; D is uncertain. V was trimmed by 6 bases and J by 5 bases, leaving 7 bases between them. This CDR3 region has 10 residues. CDR1 is DFQATT, CDR2 SNEGSKA, per germline (reference sequence). The CDR3 DNA reads as TGCAGTGCCAAGACGGAGACCCAGTACTTC. As protein: CSAKTETQYF.

The chain recombines TRBV25-1 with TRBJ1-1; tentatively, D is TRBD1 (6 bases). In germline, CDR1 is MGHDK, CDR2 SYGVNS. This CDR3 is 12 amino acids long. Trimming removed 1 base at V and 11 bases at J, with 11 bases between. CDR3 sequence: CASSEWGGQAFF. Written as DNA, the CDR3 is TGTGCCAGCAGTGAATGGGGGGGGCAGGCTTTCTTT.

This rearrangement joins TRBV30 to TRBJ2-5; D possibly matches TRBD1 or TRBD2 (5 bases each). The DNA end is a closer match to TRBJ2-7, so the J assignment may be wrong. CDR1 is GTSNPN, CDR2 SVGIG, per germline (reference sequence). The CDR3 is 13 amino acids. The CDR3 loop reads CAWRSRGMDEQYF. CDR3 DNA sequence: TGTGCCTGGAGGTCCCGGGGCATGGACGAGCAGTACTTC.

This rearrangement joins TRBV9 to TRBJ2-5; TRBD1 matches at 7 bases. Germline values: CDR1 SGDLS, CDR2 YYNGEE. CDR3 length: 14 residues. V gave up 0 bases and J gave up 4 bases; unmatched junction bases: 3. CDR3 in amino acids: CASSVGTGAETQYF. DNA for the CDR3: TGTGCCAGCAGCGTAGGTACAGGGGCAGAGACCCAGTACTTC. The full variable domain, completed using reference TRBV9 and TRBJ2-5, is DSGVTQTPKHLITATGQRVTLRCSPRSGDLSVYWYQQSLDQGLQFLIQYYNGEERAKGNILERFSAQQFPDLHSELNLSSLELGDSALYFCASSVGTGAETQYFGPGTRLLVL.

The CDR3 nucleotides read TGTGCCAGCAGCTGGGGTGGGGCAGGGCGAGAGCAGTACTTC. The encoded protein is CASSWGGAGREQYF. This chain joins TRBV11-2 and TRBJ2-7, with D possibly TRBD1 on 5 matching bases. The V gene lost 4 bases and the J gene lost 7 bases, with 17 bases spanning the gap. The CDR3 loop spans 14 amino acids. Germline V gene sequence: CDR1 SGHAT, CDR2 FQNNGV.

The J gene is TRBJ1-4, the V gene TRBV6-5; weak D call: TRBD1 (6 bases). CDR3 length: 15 residues. Between the trimmed V and J ends, which lost 0 bases and 7 bases, there was a span of 12 bases. From germline, CDR1 is MNHEY and CDR2 SVGAGI. CDR3 nucleotides: TGTGCCAGCAGTTACTCGGACAGAGGCAGTGAAAAACTGTTTTTT. This sequence encodes CASSYSDRGSEKLFF.

This chain links TRBV11-1 with TRBJ1-3; no definite D call. Germline V lookup: CDR1 SGHAT, CDR2 FQDESV (reference sequence). The V end was cut by 5 bases, the J end by 0 bases, with 14 bases between. The CDR3 extends over 16 amino acids. DNA for the CDR3: TGTGCCAGCAGCGGGGAGACAACCTTCTCTGGAAACACCATATATTTT. It yields the protein CASSGETTFSGNTIYF.

The V call is TRBV4-3, the J call TRBJ2-7; D is uncertain. Germline V gives CDR1 LGHNA, CDR2 YSLEER. Trimming removed 0 bases from V and 7 bases from J, with 10 bases in between. This CDR3 region has 13 residues. Written as DNA, the CDR3 is TGCGCCAGCAGCCAAGAAGCCCGGCGGGAGCAGTACTTC. It codes for CASSQEARREQYF.

V usage is TRBV5-8 and J usage is TRBJ2-1; no reliable D call. Germline CDR1 SGHTS, CDR2 YDEGEE. The ends were cut back, 4 bases at V and 4 bases at J, with 12 bases in the middle. CDR3 size: 14 residues. The CDR3 loop reads CASSVYYEYNEQFF. CDR3 DNA sequence: TGTGCCAGCAGCGTCTACTATGAATACAATGAGCAGTTCTTC.

The genes are TRBV19 and TRBJ1-5; possibly TRBD1 for D (6 bases). CDR1 is LNHDA and CDR2 is SQIVND in the germline V gene (reference sequence). Trimming removed 6 bases from V and 1 base from J, with 13 bases in between. This CDR3 is 15 amino acids long. The CDR3 loop reads CASRKQGPSNQPQHF. The CDR3 bases are TGTGCCAGTAGGAAACAGGGACCGAGCAATCAGCCCCAGCATTTT.

The rearrangement joins TRBV19 to TRBJ2-7; 8 bases are a match to TRBD2. The length of the CDR3 is 15 residues. CDR1 and CDR2 from the germline V gene are LNHDA and SQIVND (reference sequence). The ends lost 7 bases at V and 6 bases at J; junction bases unmatched: 14. The CDR3 region has the DNA TGTGCCAGTACCAGGGGACAAGCGGGAGTAGTCGAGCAGTACTTC. As protein: CASTRGQAGVVEQYF.

The genes are TRBV5-1 and TRBJ1-1; D unclear. CDR1 is SGHRS and CDR2 is YFSETQ in the germline V gene. V was cut by 2 bases and J by 4 bases, with 12 bases left in between. The CDR3 is 14 residues long. The CDR3 DNA reads as TGCGCCAGCAGCTTTGCCGGACGTGGCACTGAAGCTTTCTTT. This sequence encodes CASSFAGRGTEAFF.

The chain combines TRBV30 with TRBJ1-1; tentative D call: TRBD1 (6 bases). From germline, CDR1 is GTSNPN and CDR2 SVGIG (reference sequence). This CDR3 is built from 15 residues. The V and J ends lost 1 base and 0 bases respectively, with 12 bases between them. The CDR3 DNA sequence: TGTGCCTGGAGTGCCCAGGGGAGGGTGAACACTGAAGCTTTCTTT. This translates into CAWSAQGRVNTEAFF.

The rearrangement links TRBV6-5 to TRBJ2-5; possibly TRBD2 for D (6 bases). The CDR3 totals 13 residues. Deletions cut 3 bases from V and 5 bases from J, with 10 bases between. The germline CDR1 and CDR2 sequences are MNHEY and SVGAGI. The CDR3 loop is CASSYGGGETQYF. The CDR3 nucleotides are TGTGCCAGCAGTTATGGTGGGGGGGAGACCCAGTACTTC.

This clone was seen a handful of times. The CDR3 here is CASSLGGGNEQYF. In nucleotides, the CDR3 is TGTGCCAGCAGCTTAGGTGGGGGCAACGAGCAGTACTTC. V usage is TRBV7-2 and J usage is TRBJ2-7, with D possibly being TRBD1 (6 bases). The CDR3 has 13 residues. Germline CDR1 SGHTA, CDR2 FQGNSA. The V gene lost 1 base and the J gene lost 5 bases, with 9 bases spanning the gap. The full variable domain, its missing parts supplied by reference TRBV7-2 and TRBJ2-7, is GAGVSQSPSNKVTEKGKDVELRCDPISGHTALYWYRQSLGQGLEFLIYFQGNSAPDKSGLPSDRFSAERTGGSVSTLTIQRTQQEDSAVYLCASSLGGGNEQYFGPGTRLTVT.

This clone was seen only once. V is TRBV5-4 and J is TRBJ1-1; TRBD1 aligns across 7 bases. The CDR3 length is 13 residues. Germline V gene lookup returns CDR1 SGHNT and CDR2 YYREEE (reference sequence). The J segment lost 5 bases and the V segment lost 4 bases, leaving 5 bases of the junction unmatched. The DNA of the CDR3 is TGTGCCAGCAGCCGACAGGGAGGGACTGAAGCTTTCTTT. This translates into CASSRQGGTEAFF.